One and the same sample provided the 5 T cell receptor beta chains below, sequenced in a study of regulatory T cells in long-lasting Graves disease. Time point defined: newly diagnosed GD, antithyroid drugs for less than 3 months. Extracted PBMC RNA gave rise to the TCR library. Arm-PCR with iRepertoire HTBI primers amplified the CDR3 regions for these TCR beta libraries. MiXCR was run by TCRdb on the multiplex PCR reads, yielding one entry per CDR3 protein. The sample contains about 620,000 distinct CDR3 sequences, around 17% of which appear only once. This sample was shared with a second study, whose subject was T cells in Graves' hyperthyroidism and ophthalmopathy.

The sequencing used peripheral blood mononuclear cells (PBMCs), collected at new diagnosis, from a patient treated with antithyroid drugs. These receptors came from a woman aged 25 to 45 with Graves disease.

This clonotype was seen many times. V gene TRBV27 combines with J gene TRBJ1-2; D is possibly TRBD1 (6 bases). Germline V gives CDR1 MNHEY, CDR2 SMNVEV (reference sequence). Trimming took 3 bases from V and 0 from J, leaving 11 bases between them. The CDR3 length is 15 residues. The CDR3, as DNA: TGTGCCAGCAGTTTTGCCCAGGGGTCTAACTATGGCTACACCTTC. Protein: CASSFAQGSNYGYTF.

The rearrangement joins TRBV10-3 to TRBJ2-5; D gene uncertain. CDR3 length: 13 amino acids. V was cut by 3 bases and J by 4 bases, with 9 bases left in between. The V gene's germline CDR1 is ENHRY and CDR2 SYGVKD. CDR3 coding DNA: TGTGCCATCAGTGAAGGTTTGAGAGAGACCCAGTACTTC. It translates to CAISEGLRETQYF.

This clonotype was counted ten times or more. This chain uses TRBV20-1 with TRBJ1-5, with D hard to call. The CDR3 sequence is 13 residues long. V was cut by 4 bases and J by 5 bases, with 12 bases left in between. Looked up from germline, CDR1 is DFQATT and CDR2 is SNEGSKA (reference sequence). The DNA for the CDR3 is TGCAGTGCTATTCGGGTTGTGGATCAGCCCCAGCATTTT. This encodes CSAIRVVDQPQHF.

This clonotype was observed at least ten times. The genes are TRBV10-3 and TRBJ2-7; perhaps TRBD1 as D (5 bases). Trimming took off 0 bases at V and 1 base at J, with 16 bases between the two ends. Germline loops: CDR1 ENHRY, CDR2 SYGVKD. This CDR3 has 17 residues. As DNA, the CDR3 is TGTGCCATCAGTGAGTCGCTAACAGGCCCAGGGTCCTACGAGCAGTACTTC. Protein product: CAISESLTGPGSYEQYF.

This clonotype was counted ten times or more. The chain joins TRBV25-1 to TRBJ1-1; D unclear. With 3 bases removed from V and 10 bases from J, the gap between germline ends came to 9 bases. CDR1 and CDR2 from the germline V gene are MGHDK and SYGVNS. CDR3 size: 11 residues. CDR3 region: CASSDPPVAFF. The CDR3 DNA reads as TGTGCCAGCAGTGATCCGCCAGTAGCTTTCTTT.